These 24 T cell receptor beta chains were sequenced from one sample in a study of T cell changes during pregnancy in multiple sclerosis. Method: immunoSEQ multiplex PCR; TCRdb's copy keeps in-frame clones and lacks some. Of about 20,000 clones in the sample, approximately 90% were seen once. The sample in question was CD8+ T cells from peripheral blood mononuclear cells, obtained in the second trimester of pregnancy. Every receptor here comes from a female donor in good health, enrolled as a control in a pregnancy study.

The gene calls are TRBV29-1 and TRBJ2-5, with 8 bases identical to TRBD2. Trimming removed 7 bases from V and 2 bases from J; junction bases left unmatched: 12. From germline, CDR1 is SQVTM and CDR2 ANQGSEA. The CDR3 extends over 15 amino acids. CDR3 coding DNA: TGCAGCGCCACCCCGGGACTAGGAAGGCAAGAGACCCAGTACTTC. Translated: CSATPGLGRQETQYF. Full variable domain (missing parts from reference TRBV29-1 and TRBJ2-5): SAVISQKPSRDICQRGTSLTIQCQVDSQVTMMFWYRQQPGQSLTLIATANQGSEATYESGFVIDKFPISRPNLTFSTLTVSNMSPEDSSIYLCSATPGLGRQETQYFGPGTRLLVL.

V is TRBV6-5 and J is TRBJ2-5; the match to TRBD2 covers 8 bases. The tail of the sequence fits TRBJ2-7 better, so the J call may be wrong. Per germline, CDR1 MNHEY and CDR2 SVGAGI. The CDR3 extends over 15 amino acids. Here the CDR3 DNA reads TGTGCCAGCAGTTACGAAGCGGGAGCATCCTACGAGCAGTACTTC. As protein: CASSYEAGASYEQYF.

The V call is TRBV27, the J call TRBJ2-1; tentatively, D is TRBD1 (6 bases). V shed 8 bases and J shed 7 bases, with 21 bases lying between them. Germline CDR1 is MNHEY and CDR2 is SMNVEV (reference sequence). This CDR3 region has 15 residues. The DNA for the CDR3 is TGTGCCAGCGCAGTCACTTTGGACAGCCCGAATGAGCAGTTCTTC. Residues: CASAVTLDSPNEQFF.

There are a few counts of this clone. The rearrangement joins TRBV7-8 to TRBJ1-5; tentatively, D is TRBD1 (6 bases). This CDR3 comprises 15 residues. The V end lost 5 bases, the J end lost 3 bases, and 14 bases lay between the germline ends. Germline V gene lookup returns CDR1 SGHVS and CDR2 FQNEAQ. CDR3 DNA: TGTGCCAGCAGCCCCGGGGGGGCAGACAATCAGCCCCAGCATTTT. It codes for CASSPGGADNQPQHF.

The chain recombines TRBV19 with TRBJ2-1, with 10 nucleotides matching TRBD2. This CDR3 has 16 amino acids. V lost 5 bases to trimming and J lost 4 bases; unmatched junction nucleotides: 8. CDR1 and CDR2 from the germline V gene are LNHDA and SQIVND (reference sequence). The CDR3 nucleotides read TGTGCCAGTAGTCCGGCTAGCGGGAGTATATACAATGAGCAGTTCTTC. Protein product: CASSPASGSIYNEQFF.

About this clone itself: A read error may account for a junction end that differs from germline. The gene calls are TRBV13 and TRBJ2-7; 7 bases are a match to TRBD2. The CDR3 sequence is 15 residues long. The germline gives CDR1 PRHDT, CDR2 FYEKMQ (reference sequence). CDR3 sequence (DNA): TGTGCCAGCAGCCTAGGCCGGGACTACTCCTACGAGCAGTACTTC. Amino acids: CASSLGRDYSYEQYF.

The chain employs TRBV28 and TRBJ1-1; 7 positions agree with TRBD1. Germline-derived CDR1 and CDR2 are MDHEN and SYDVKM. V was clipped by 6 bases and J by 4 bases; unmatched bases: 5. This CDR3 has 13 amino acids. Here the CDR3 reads CASSVTGATEAFF. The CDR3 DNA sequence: TGTGCCAGCAGCGTAACAGGGGCCACTGAAGCTTTCTTT.

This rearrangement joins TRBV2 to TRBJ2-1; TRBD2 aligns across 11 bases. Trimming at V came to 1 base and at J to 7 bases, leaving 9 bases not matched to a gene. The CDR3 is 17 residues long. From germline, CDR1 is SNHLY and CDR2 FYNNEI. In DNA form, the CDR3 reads TGTGCCAGCAGTGAAGGGGCTCGACTAGCGGGATCTAATGAGCAGTTCTTC. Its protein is CASSEGARLAGSNEQFF.

The CDR3 bases are TGTGCCAGCAGCGGAGGGGTCGGCGAGCAGTACTTC. Its protein product is CASSGGVGEQYF. The gene calls are TRBV5-4 and TRBJ2-7; a possible D gene is TRBD2 (6 bases). Trimming pared 4 bases from V and 6 bases from J, leaving 11 bases between. This CDR3 has 12 residues. Germline-derived CDR1 and CDR2 are SGHNT and YYREEE (reference sequence).

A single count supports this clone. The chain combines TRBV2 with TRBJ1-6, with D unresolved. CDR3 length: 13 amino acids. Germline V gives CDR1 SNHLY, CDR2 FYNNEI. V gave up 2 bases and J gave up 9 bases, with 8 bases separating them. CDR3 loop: CASSEPGISPLHF. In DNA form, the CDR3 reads TGTGCCAGCAGTGAACCGGGGATTTCACCCCTCCACTTT. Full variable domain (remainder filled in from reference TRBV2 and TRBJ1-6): EPEVTQTPSHQVTQMGQEVILRCVPISNHLYFYWYRQILGQKVEFLVSFYNNEISEKSEIFDDQFSVERPDGSNFTLKIRSTKLEDSAMYFCASSEPGISPLHFGNGTRLTVT.

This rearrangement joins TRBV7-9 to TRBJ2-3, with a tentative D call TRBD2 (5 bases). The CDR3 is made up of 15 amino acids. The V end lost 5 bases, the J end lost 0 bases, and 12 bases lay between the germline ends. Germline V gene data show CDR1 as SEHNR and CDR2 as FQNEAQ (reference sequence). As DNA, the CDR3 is TGTGCCAGCAGCCGCGAGGGCTCTAGCACAGATACGCAGTATTTT. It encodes CASSREGSSTDTQYF.

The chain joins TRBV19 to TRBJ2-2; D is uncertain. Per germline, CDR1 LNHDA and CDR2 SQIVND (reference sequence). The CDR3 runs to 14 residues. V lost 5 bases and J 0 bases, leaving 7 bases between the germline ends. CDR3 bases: TGTGCCAGTAGTTACACGACGAACACCGGGGAGCTGTTTTTT. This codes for CASSYTTNTGELFF.

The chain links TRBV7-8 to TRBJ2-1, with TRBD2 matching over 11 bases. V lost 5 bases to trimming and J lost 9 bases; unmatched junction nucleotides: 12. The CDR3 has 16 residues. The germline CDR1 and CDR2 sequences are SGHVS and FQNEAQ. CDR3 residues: CASSPMTSGVATEQFF. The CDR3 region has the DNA TGTGCCAGCAGCCCCATGACTAGCGGGGTAGCGACTGAGCAGTTCTTC. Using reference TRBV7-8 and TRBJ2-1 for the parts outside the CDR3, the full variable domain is GAGVSQSPRYKVAKRGQDVALRCDPISGHVSLFWYQQALGQGPEFLTYFQNEAQLDKSGLPSDRFFAERPEGSVSTLKIQRTQQEDSAVYLCASSPMTSGVATEQFFGPGTRLTVL.

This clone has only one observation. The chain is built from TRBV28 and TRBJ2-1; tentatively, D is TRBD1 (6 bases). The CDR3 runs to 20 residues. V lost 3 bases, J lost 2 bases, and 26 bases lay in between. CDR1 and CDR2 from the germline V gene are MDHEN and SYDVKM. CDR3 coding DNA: TGTGCCAGCAGTTTGTTTTTCACCCAACCCGGGGACACCACCTACAATGAGCAGTTCTTC. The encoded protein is CASSLFFTQPGDTTYNEQFF.

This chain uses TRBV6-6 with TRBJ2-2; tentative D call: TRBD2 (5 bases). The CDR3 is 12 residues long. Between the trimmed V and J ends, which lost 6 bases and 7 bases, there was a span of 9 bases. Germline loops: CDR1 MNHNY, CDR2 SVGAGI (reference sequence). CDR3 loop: CASSPGGGELFF. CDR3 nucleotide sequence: TGTGCCAGCAGCCCTGGAGGCGGGGAGCTGTTTTTT.

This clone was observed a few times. CDR3 sequence: CASSELAGAAGELFF. In DNA form, the CDR3 reads TGTGCCAGCAGTGAATTAGCAGGGGCAGCCGGGGAGCTGTTTTTT. The rearrangement uses TRBV6-4 and TRBJ2-2; D is perhaps TRBD1 (6 bases). The CDR3 is made up of 15 amino acids. Trimming stripped 3 bases from V and 6 bases from J, with 14 bases between. Germline CDR1 and CDR2: MRHNA and SNTAGT.

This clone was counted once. The chain's CDR3 is CASSMHSGLHNEQFF. Here the CDR3 DNA reads TGTGCCAGTAGTATGCATAGCGGACTTCACAATGAGCAGTTCTTC. The chain links TRBV19 to TRBJ2-1, with a weak D call TRBD2 (6 bases). The CDR3 is 15 residues long. Trimming pared 3 bases from V and 5 bases from J, leaving 14 bases between. Germline CDR1 and CDR2: LNHDA and SQIVND (reference sequence).

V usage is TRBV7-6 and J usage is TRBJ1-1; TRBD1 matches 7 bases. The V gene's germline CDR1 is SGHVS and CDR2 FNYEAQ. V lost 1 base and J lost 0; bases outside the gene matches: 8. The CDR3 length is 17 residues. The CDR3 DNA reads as TGTGCCAGCAGCTTAGGACAGGGCAGACCTATGAACACTGAAGCTTTCTTT. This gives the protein CASSLGQGRPMNTEAFF.

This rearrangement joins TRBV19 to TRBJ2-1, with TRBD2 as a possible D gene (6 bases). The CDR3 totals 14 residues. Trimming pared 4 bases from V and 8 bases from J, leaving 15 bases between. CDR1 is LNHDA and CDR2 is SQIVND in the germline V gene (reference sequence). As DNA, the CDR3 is TGTGCCAGTAGTAGGGGGGTTAGGATTGATGAGCAGTTCTTC. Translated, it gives CASSRGVRIDEQFF.

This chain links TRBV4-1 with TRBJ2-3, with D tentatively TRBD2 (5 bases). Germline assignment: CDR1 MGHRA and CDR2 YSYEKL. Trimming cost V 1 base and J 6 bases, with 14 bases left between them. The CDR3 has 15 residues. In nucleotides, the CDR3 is TGCGCCAGCAGCCAAGTTTCCGGGGTAGGGGATACGCAGTATTTT. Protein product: CASSQVSGVGDTQYF.

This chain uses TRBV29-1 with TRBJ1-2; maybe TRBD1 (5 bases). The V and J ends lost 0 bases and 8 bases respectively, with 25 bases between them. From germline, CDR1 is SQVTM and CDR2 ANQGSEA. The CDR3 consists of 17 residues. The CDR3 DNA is TGCAGCGTTGAAGATCTCAATGGCAGGGAACCAGCGAGGGGCTACACCTTC. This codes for CSVEDLNGREPARGYTF. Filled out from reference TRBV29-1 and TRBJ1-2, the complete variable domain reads SAVISQKPSRDICQRGTSLTIQCQVDSQVTMMFWYRQQPGQSLTLIATANQGSEATYESGFVIDKFPISRPNLTFSTLTVSNMSPEDSSIYLCSVEDLNGREPARGYTFGSGTRLTVV.

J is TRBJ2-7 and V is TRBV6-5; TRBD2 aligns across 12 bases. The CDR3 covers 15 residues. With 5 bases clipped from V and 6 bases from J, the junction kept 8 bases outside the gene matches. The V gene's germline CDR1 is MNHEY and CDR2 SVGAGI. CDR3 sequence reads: CASSPSGGAVGEQYF. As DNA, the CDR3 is TGTGCCAGCAGTCCTAGCGGGGGGGCTGTTGGCGAGCAGTACTTC.

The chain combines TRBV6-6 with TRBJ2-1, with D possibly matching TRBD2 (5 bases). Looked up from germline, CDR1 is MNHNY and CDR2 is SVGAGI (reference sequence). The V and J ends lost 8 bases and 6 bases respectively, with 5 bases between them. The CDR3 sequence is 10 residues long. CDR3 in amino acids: CASAGNEQFF. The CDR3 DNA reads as TGTGCCAGCGCGGGCAATGAGCAGTTCTTC.

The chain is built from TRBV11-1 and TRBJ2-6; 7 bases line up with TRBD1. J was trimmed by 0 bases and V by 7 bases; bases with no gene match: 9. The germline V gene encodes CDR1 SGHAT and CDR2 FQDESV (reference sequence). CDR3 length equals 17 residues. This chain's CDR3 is CASTPRGQFSGANVLTF. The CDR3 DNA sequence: TGTGCCAGCACCCCAAGGGGGCAATTCTCTGGGGCCAACGTCCTGACTTTC.